The rows below give T cell receptor beta chains drawn from one sample of a study of blood T cell repertoires in COVID-19. Assay used: immunoSEQ multiplex PCR; TCRdb lists only in-frame clones, some missing. Of 150,000 to 200,000 clones listed, nearly 90% are singletons. Sequencing was done on a sample of peripheral blood. The receptors were sampled from a man younger than 35 who had recovered from COVID-19. Each CDR3 is given with its conserved first and last residue. A D gene is named only where the DNA matches it firmly. Part of the rows lack a size; the others show once, few, many or a class for expanded clones.

clone_size	v_call	j_call	d_call	cdr3_nt	cdr3_aa
-	TRBV5-5	TRBJ1-1	-	TGTGCCAGCAGCACCGACACGAACACTGAAGCTTTCTTT	CASSTDTNTEAFF
-	TRBV29-1	TRBJ1-2	-	TGCAGCGTGACGACAGGTACCTATGGCTACACCTTC	CSVTTGTYGYTF
-	TRBV6-5	TRBJ2-3	TRBD1	TGTGCCAGCAGTCGGGGACAGCGCTACACAGATACGCAGTATTTT	CASSRGQRYTDTQYF
-	TRBV6-2/TRBV6-3	TRBJ2-3	TRBD2	TGTGCCAGCAGTTTAAGCGGGAGGACCCTGAGGAGTACGCAGTATTTT	CASSLSGRTLRSTQYF
-	TRBV6-2/TRBV6-3	TRBJ2-1	TRBD2	TGTGCCAGCAGCTGGACTAGCGGGTACAATGAGCAGTTCTTC	CASSWTSGYNEQFF
-	TRBV5-5	TRBJ1-5	TRBD1	TGTGCCAGCAGTTCTGGGACAGGGGGAGGGACCATCCCCCAGCATTTT	CASSSGTGGGTIPQHF
-	TRBV7-2	TRBJ1-3	-	TGTGCCAGCAGCTTAGCGGGAGGGGCTTCTGGAAACACCATATATTTT	CASSLAGGASGNTIYF
once	TRBV18	TRBJ2-5	-	TGTGCCAGCTCTGCCAGGAAAGAGACCCAGTACTTC	CASSARKETQYF
-	TRBV20-1	TRBJ2-1	-	TGCAGTGCCACGAGCCTCAATGAGCAGTTCTTC	CSATSLNEQFF
-	TRBV12-3/TRBV12-4	TRBJ2-1	TRBD2	TGTGCCAGCAGCTTGACTAGCGGGATGAAGTTCTTC	CASSLTSGMKFF
-	TRBV24-1	TRBJ2-1	-	TGTGCCACCCAGGGGAACCCCTACAATGAGCAGTTCTTC	CATQGNPYNEQFF
-	TRBV5-5	TRBJ2-6	TRBD2	TGTGCCAGCACCCGGGGGGAGGGAGGGGCCAACGTCCTGACTTTC	CASTRGEGGANVLTF
-	TRBV4-3	TRBJ2-3	TRBD2	TGCGCCAGCAGCCGGGGGAGACTAGCGGCGACCACAGATACGCAGTATTTT	CASSRGRLAATTDTQYF
few	TRBV5-6	TRBJ1-3	TRBD1	TGTGCCAGCAGCTCCCCGGGACAGGAAAGAAACACCATATATTTT	CASSSPGQERNTIYF
-	TRBV29-1	TRBJ2-7	-	TGCAGCGTTGCAGCTGCAGGGGAGGGCTACGAGCAGTACTTC	CSVAAAGEGYEQYF